What follows are 10 T cell receptor beta chains derived from one specimen sequenced in a study of radiation and T cells in renal cell carcinoma. Using immunoSEQ multiplex PCR, the repertoire was profiled, and TCRdb retains in-frame clones only, with some absent. The table has around 30,000 clones, roughly 80% seen once. Time point defined: blood 4 weeks post-SBRT, at nephrectomy. Treatment described: 15 Gy SBRT to primary tumor, nephrectomy 4 weeks later. This specimen consisted of blood, obtained from a patient whose treatment included radiotherapy and nephrectomy. Receptor source: a man in his 60s with renal cell carcinoma.

J is TRBJ2-7 and V is TRBV27, with 8 bases aligning to TRBD2. Germline loops: CDR1 MNHEY, CDR2 SMNVEV (reference sequence). V shed 6 bases and J 4 bases; nucleotides not matched to a gene: 5. The CDR3 totals 13 residues. CDR3 sequence reads: CASRAGGSYEQYF. The CDR3 DNA reads TGTGCCAGCAGGGCGGGAGGATCTTACGAGCAGTACTTC.

This clone has only one observation. The rearrangement joins TRBV7-8 to TRBJ1-5; tentative D call: TRBD1 (5 bases). The CDR3 totals 15 residues. V gave up 3 bases and J gave up 5 bases, with 14 bases separating them. In germline, CDR1 is SGHVS, CDR2 FQNEAQ. For the CDR3, the DNA is TGTGCCAGCAGCTTTAATCGGGGGACCGATCAGCCCCAGCATTTT. Its protein product is CASSFNRGTDQPQHF.

The chain couples TRBV13 to TRBJ2-1; 11 bases are a match to TRBD2. CDR3 length equals 18 residues. The V segment lost 0 bases and the J segment 10 bases; nucleotides outside the gene matches: 14. Germline assignment: CDR1 PRHDT and CDR2 FYEKMQ (reference sequence). The DNA for the CDR3 is TGTGCCAGCAGCTTAGGCCCACGTAGCGGGAGGGCCGCAGAGGAGCAGTTCTTC. This encodes CASSLGPRSGRAAEEQFF.

This chain connects TRBV30 to TRBJ1-2; D gene unclear. CDR1 is GTSNPN, CDR2 SVGIG, per germline (reference sequence). Between the trimmed V and J ends, which lost 3 bases and 7 bases, there was a span of 12 bases. The CDR3 extends over 12 amino acids. DNA for the CDR3: TGTGCCTGGAGCCTACAGTCGGCTGGCTACACCTTC. Translation gives CAWSLQSAGYTF.

The gene calls are TRBV6-5 and TRBJ1-5; no reliable D call. V gave up 4 bases and J gave up 0 bases, with 10 bases separating them. The CDR3 spans 15 residues. Germline V gene sequence: CDR1 MNHEY, CDR2 SVGAGI. The DNA of the CDR3 is TGTGCCAGCAGTTTGGGAGGATATAGCAATCAGCCCCAGCATTTT. Protein: CASSLGGYSNQPQHF.

This chain connects TRBV11-3 to TRBJ2-3, with 7 bases identical to TRBD2. The ends lost 1 base at V and 1 base at J; junction bases unmatched: 2. Per the germline V gene, CDR1 is SGHNT and CDR2 is YENEEA. The CDR3 loop spans 15 amino acids. The CDR3 sequence: CASSLVGLGTDTQYF. The CDR3 region has the DNA TGTGCCAGCAGCTTAGTAGGACTAGGCACAGATACGCAGTATTTT.

The chain employs TRBV28 and TRBJ2-5, with 8 positions matching TRBD2. V gave up 2 bases and J gave up 4 bases; unmatched junction bases: 6. Germline V CDR1 and CDR2: MDHEN, SYDVKM. This CDR3 has 15 residues. CDR3 DNA: TGTGCCAGCAGTTTACAGCGGGAGAATCGAGAGACCCAGTACTTC. This encodes CASSLQRENRETQYF.

This chain uses TRBV9 with TRBJ2-7; 12 nucleotides line up with TRBD2. This CDR3 has 18 residues. The V gene's germline CDR1 is SGDLS and CDR2 YYNGEE. V shed 0 bases and J 1 base; nucleotides not matched to a gene: 8. CDR3 DNA: TGTGCCAGCAGCGTAGCTAGCGGGGGGGCCAAAGAGTCCTACGAGCAGTACTTC. This codes for CASSVASGGAKESYEQYF.

This sequence joins TRBV5-1 and TRBJ2-3; 14 positions agree with TRBD2. Unmatched junction bases numbered 8, after V lost 4 bases and J lost 4 bases. Germline V CDR1 and CDR2: SGHRS, YFSETQ. This CDR3 contains 17 residues. DNA for the CDR3: TGCGCCAGCAGCCAAGGACTAGCGGGAGGCGGACCAGATACGCAGTATTTT. It yields the protein CASSQGLAGGGPDTQYF.

This clone occurred a few times. The chain has TRBV5-1 and TRBJ2-1, with D unclear. The CDR3 has 14 amino acids. Looked up from germline, CDR1 is SGHRS and CDR2 is YFSETQ. Trimming took off 4 bases at V and 8 bases at J, with 16 bases between the two ends. The chain's CDR3 is CASSLTEMVHEQFF. CDR3 DNA sequence: TGCGCCAGCAGCCTGACTGAAATGGTCCATGAGCAGTTCTTC.